Shown below are 32 T cell receptor beta chains from a single sample sequenced in a study of cytomegalovirus exposure and HLA in healthy donors. Vbeta (60) and Jbeta (13) primers were used in the PCR. Some clones are missing from TCRdb's copy, which holds only in-frame ones; the method was immunoSEQ multiplex PCR. The table lists some 90,000 clones, approximately 80% of them singletons. Material: PBMCs. These receptors all come from a woman aged 70-85 years in good health and CMV-seropositive.

V and J are TRBV25-1 and TRBJ2-7, with TRBD2 identical over 7 bases. The CDR3 extends over 13 amino acids. CDR1 and CDR2 from the germline V gene are MGHDK and SYGVNS. After removal of 5 bases from V and 7 bases from J, the junction contained 8 bases not matched to a gene. The CDR3 DNA sequence: TGTGCCAGCAGTCCCGGGGGGTCCAGGGAGCAGTACTTC. Protein product: CASSPGGSREQYF.

This clone was detected a few times. For the CDR3, the DNA is TGTGCCAGCAGCTTAGGAAGACAGACCACTGAAGCTTTCTTT. Translating it yields CASSLGRQTTEAFF. This rearrangement joins TRBV7-9 to TRBJ1-1; D might be TRBD1 (5 bases). There are 14 residues in the CDR3. CDR1 and CDR2 from the germline V gene are SEHNR and FQNEAQ (reference sequence). V was pared by 1 base and J by 4 bases, with 10 bases between. Using reference TRBV7-9 and TRBJ1-1 for the parts outside the CDR3, the full variable domain is DTGVSQNPRHKITKRGQNVTFRCDPISEHNRLYWYRQTLGQGPEFLTYFQNEAQLEKSRLLSDRFSAERPKGSFSTLEIQRTEQGDSAMYLCASSLGRQTTEAFFGQGTRLTVV.

V gene TRBV11-2 combines with J gene TRBJ2-6, with 13 positions matching TRBD2. Per germline, CDR1 SGHAT and CDR2 FQNNGV. The CDR3 has 17 amino acids. Trimming cost V 5 bases and J 2 bases; bases outside gene matches: 3. This CDR3 is CASSLGLAGPGANVLTF. In DNA, the CDR3 is TGTGCCAGCAGCCTGGGACTAGCGGGACCTGGGGCCAACGTCCTGACTTTC.

This rearrangement joins TRBV7-3 to TRBJ2-7, with TRBD1 identical over 10 bases. CDR1 and CDR2 (germline): SGHTA, FQGTGA. V dropped 5 bases and J dropped 5; count of bases not matched to a gene: 6. The CDR3 extends over 14 amino acids. CDR3 region: CASSHGTGVDEQYF. In nucleotides, the CDR3 is TGTGCCAGCAGCCACGGGACAGGGGTAGACGAGCAGTACTTC.

This clone was detected only a few times. J is TRBJ1-4 and V is TRBV7-9; a weak D match, TRBD1 (6 bases). The CDR3 has 14 residues. CDR1 SEHNR and CDR2 FQNEAQ come from the germline V gene (reference sequence). Trimming shortened V by 6 bases and J by 8 bases, and 16 bases separated the two germline ends. CDR3 residues: CASSLTDSIEKLFF. DNA of the CDR3: TGTGCCAGCAGTCTAACGGACAGTATCGAAAAACTGTTTTTT.

The rearrangement links TRBV7-9 to TRBJ2-5; 7 nucleotides line up with TRBD2. V lost 2 bases to trimming and J lost 0 bases; unmatched junction nucleotides: 9. The CDR3 is 17 amino acids. Germline CDR1 is SEHNR and CDR2 is FQNEAQ (reference sequence). The CDR3 here is CASSLMRTGGNQETQYF. In DNA form, the CDR3 reads TGTGCCAGCAGCTTAATGAGGACGGGAGGAAACCAAGAGACCCAGTACTTC.

The genes are TRBV4-3 and TRBJ2-3; possible D gene TRBD2, 5 bases. The germline V gene has CDR1 LGHNA and CDR2 YSLEER. The CDR3 is 13 residues long. Deletions cut 2 bases from V and 7 bases from J, with 10 bases between. The CDR3, as DNA: TGCGCCAGCAGCCAAAGACTATCTCATACGCAGTATTTT. The encoded protein is CASSQRLSHTQYF.

On this clone: One end of the junction is discordant with germline, which a read error may explain. The chain has TRBV6-5 and TRBJ2-1; the D gene is possibly TRBD1 (6 bases). In germline, CDR1 is MNHEY, CDR2 SVGAGI. CDR3 length: 15 amino acids. CDR3 loop: CASRSRDTSYNEQFF. The CDR3 nucleotides are TGTGCAAGCAGAAGCCGGGACACGAGTTACAATGAGCAGTTCTTC.

The chain carries TRBV2 and TRBJ2-1, with 10 bases identical to TRBD2. The CDR3 totals 12 residues. V trimming: 6 bases; J trimming: 8 bases; junction bases outside the gene matches: 1. Per germline, CDR1 SNHLY and CDR2 FYNNEI. Here the CDR3 reads CASSGTSDEQFF. The CDR3 DNA sequence: TGTGCCAGCAGCGGGACTAGCGATGAGCAGTTCTTC.

This clone has just one count. The chain links TRBV11-3 to TRBJ1-2; D ambiguous. Trimming pared 1 base from V and 6 bases from J, leaving 12 bases between. The germline V gene encodes CDR1 SGHNT and CDR2 YENEEA. CDR3 length equals 14 residues. As DNA, the CDR3 is TGTGCCAGCAGCTTAGGGGCCGGAGGTAATGGCTACACCTTC. Amino acid sequence: CASSLGAGGNGYTF.

V gene TRBV7-9 combines with J gene TRBJ1-1; D is ambiguous. Germline V gene lookup returns CDR1 SEHNR and CDR2 FQNEAQ (reference sequence). Trimming left V 1 base short and J 5 bases short, with 14 bases between. This CDR3 has 15 amino acids. CDR3 DNA sequence: TGTGCCAGCAGCTTAGTGGGAGGGCCAGAGACTGAAGCTTTCTTT. This encodes CASSLVGGPETEAFF.

In regard to this clone: The identical CDR3 is also encoded by other nucleotide sequences in the sample. V gene TRBV19 combines with J gene TRBJ2-7, with a weak D call TRBD1 (5 bases). Germline loops: CDR1 LNHDA, CDR2 SQIVND (reference sequence). The germline V and J ends were trimmed by 5 bases and 3 bases, with 11 bases remaining between them. The CDR3 contains 13 residues. CDR3 residues: CASSPRQGYEQYF. CDR3 coding DNA: TGTGCCAGTAGTCCGAGGCAGGGCTACGAGCAGTACTTC. Variable domain in full (rest from reference TRBV19 and TRBJ2-7): DGGITQSPKYLFRKEGQNVTLSCEQNLNHDAMYWYRQDPGQGLRLIYYSQIVNDFQKGDIAEGYSVSREKKESFPLTVTSAQKNPTAFYLCASSPRQGYEQYFGPGTRLTVT.

The genes are TRBV7-3 and TRBJ2-7, with TRBD2 matching 8 bases. The germline V gene encodes CDR1 SGHTA and CDR2 FQGTGA. V was pared by 5 bases and J by 7 bases, with 10 bases of the junction left unmatched. The CDR3 totals 14 residues. The CDR3 bases are TGTGCCAGCAGCAAAAGAGCGGGAGATTTTGAGCAGTACTTC. This gives the protein CASSKRAGDFEQYF.

This chain uses TRBV7-2 with TRBJ2-5; 10 bases are shared with TRBD2. Germline CDR1 is SGHTA and CDR2 is FQGNSA. The CDR3 runs to 12 residues. With V trimmed by 1 base and J by 13 bases, 3 bases remained unmatched. The CDR3 is CASSLDSGRTYF. CDR3 sequence (DNA): TGTGCCAGCAGCTTAGATAGCGGGAGGACGTACTTC.

This sequence joins TRBV19 and TRBJ2-2; 9 bases align to TRBD1. The CDR3 sequence is 14 residues long. The trim removed 8 bases at V and 3 bases at J, leaving 4 bases unmatched. Germline V gives CDR1 LNHDA, CDR2 SQIVND (reference sequence). The CDR3 loop is CASLDRGDTGELFF. The DNA for the CDR3 is TGTGCCAGTTTGGACAGGGGTGACACCGGGGAGCTGTTTTTT.

V is TRBV5-1 and J is TRBJ2-3, with D maybe TRBD2 (5 bases). The CDR3 runs to 13 residues. CDR1 is SGHRS and CDR2 is YFSETQ in the germline V gene. Trimming pared 4 bases from V and 1 base from J, leaving 7 bases between. CDR3 coding DNA: TGCGCCAGCAGCCGGACTGGCACAGATACGCAGTATTTT. Its translation is CASSRTGTDTQYF.

A few counts support this clone. V usage is TRBV11-3 and J usage is TRBJ2-3, with a weak D call TRBD1 (5 bases). CDR3 length: 13 residues. Germline assignment: CDR1 SGHNT and CDR2 YENEEA. V gave up 0 bases and J gave up 8 bases, with 9 bases separating them. CDR3 sequence (DNA): TGTGCCAGCAGCTTAGAGTACAGGTCTACGCAGTATTTT. It is translated as CASSLEYRSTQYF.

This clone was detected only once. This chain uses TRBV5-1 with TRBJ2-7; 13 bases match TRBD2. Per germline, CDR1 SGHRS and CDR2 YFSETQ. The CDR3 covers 14 residues. The ends lost 3 bases at V and 6 bases at J; junction bases unmatched: 3. The CDR3 is CASSSGTSGTEQYF. CDR3 nucleotides: TGCGCCAGCAGCTCGGGGACTAGCGGGACCGAGCAGTACTTC. The full variable domain, in which reference TRBV5-1 and TRBJ2-7 provide the parts outside the CDR3, is KAGVTQTPRYLIKTRGQQVTLSCSPISGHRSVSWYQQTPGQGLQFLFEYFSETQRNKGNFPGRFSGRQFSNSRSEMNVSTLELGDSALYLCASSSGTSGTEQYFGPGTRLTVT.

The chain recombines TRBV7-9 with TRBJ2-1, with 9 bases matching TRBD2. The V gene end was trimmed by 1 base and the J gene end by 7 bases; junction bases not matched to a gene: 5. Germline CDR1 is SEHNR and CDR2 is FQNEAQ (reference sequence). The CDR3 sequence is 15 residues long. The CDR3 nucleotides read TGTGCCAGCAGCTTAGATAGCGGGAGTTGGAATGAGCAGTTCTTC. Amino acids: CASSLDSGSWNEQFF. The full variable domain, its missing parts supplied by reference TRBV7-9 and TRBJ2-1, is DTGVSQNPRHKITKRGQNVTFRCDPISEHNRLYWYRQTLGQGPEFLTYFQNEAQLEKSRLLSDRFSAERPKGSFSTLEIQRTEQGDSAMYLCASSLDSGSWNEQFFGPGTRLTVL.

The count of this clone is one. The V call is TRBV6-5, the J call TRBJ2-1; D is possibly TRBD2 (5 bases). Trimming left V 7 bases short and J 1 base short, with 14 bases between. The V gene's germline CDR1 is MNHEY and CDR2 SVGAGI. This CDR3 is built from 15 residues. DNA for the CDR3: TGTGCCAGCATGGGTGGGAGTGCGTCCTACAATGAGCAGTTCTTC. It encodes CASMGGSASYNEQFF.

The J gene is TRBJ2-5, the V gene TRBV18; D unresolved. Germline assignment: CDR1 KGHSH and CDR2 LQKENI. Trimming shortened V by 0 bases and J by 3 bases, and 11 bases separated the two germline ends. The CDR3 contains 15 residues. The CDR3: CASSPPSPGEETQYF. The CDR3 DNA follows: TGTGCCAGCTCACCACCGTCCCCAGGTGAAGAGACCCAGTACTTC. The full variable domain, rest sourced from reference TRBV18 and TRBJ2-5, is NAGVMQNPRHLVRRRGQEARLRCSPMKGHSHVYWYRQLPEEGLKFMVYLQKENIIDESGMPKERFSAEFPKEGPSILRIQQVVRGDSAAYFCASSPPSPGEETQYFGPGTRLLVL.

Remarks on this clone: An end of the junction differs from the germline gene, which may be a read error. The rearrangement joins TRBV2 to TRBJ2-7; 7 nucleotides match TRBD1. This CDR3 comprises 12 residues. The V gene's germline CDR1 is SNHLY and CDR2 FYNNEI. CDR3 residues: CASSSTGVTLDF. CDR3 coding DNA: TGTGCCAGCAGTTCTACAGGGGTCACTTTGGACTTC.

The CDR3: CASSYSVTSGTGELFF. Written as DNA, the CDR3 is TGTGCCAGCAGTTACTCCGTGACTAGCGGAACCGGGGAGCTGTTTTTT. The chain uses TRBV6-5 and TRBJ2-2; TRBD2 matches 9 bases. CDR1 MNHEY and CDR2 SVGAGI come from the germline V gene. The V segment lost 0 bases and the J segment 5 bases; nucleotides outside the gene matches: 4. The CDR3 extends over 16 amino acids.

The chain carries TRBV15 and TRBJ2-4, with D hard to call. The length of the CDR3 is 14 residues. With 1 base removed from V and 0 bases from J, the gap between germline ends came to 4 bases. CDR1 is LNHNV, CDR2 YYDKDF, per germline (reference sequence). CDR3 in DNA: TGTGCCACCAGCAGAGCCGGAGCCAAAAACATTCAGTACTTC. The encoded protein is CATSRAGAKNIQYF.

This clone was detected a few times. This chain joins TRBV7-4 and TRBJ2-5, with 9 bases aligning to TRBD2. This CDR3 is built from 15 residues. The V gene's germline CDR1 is SGHVT and CDR2 SQSDAQ. V dropped 5 bases and J dropped 3; count of bases not matched to a gene: 7. CDR3 DNA sequence: TGTGCCAGCAGCCCAGTGTTAGCGGGAGAAGAGACCCAGTACTTC. Translation gives CASSPVLAGEETQYF.

In its sample, this clone was seen once. One end of the junction fails to match germline, which may point to a read error. The chain joins TRBV7-7 to TRBJ2-1; D perhaps matches TRBD2 (6 bases). Germline V gene sequence: CDR1 SSHAT, CDR2 FNYEAQ (reference sequence). The CDR3 sequence is 14 residues long. The CDR3 DNA is TGTGCTAGCAGCCCCTACGGGAGTGGTAATGAGCAGTTCTTC. It codes for CASSPYGSGNEQFF.

V gene TRBV28 combines with J gene TRBJ1-1, with TRBD1 matching 7 bases. The J segment lost 5 bases and the V segment lost 7 bases, leaving 10 bases of the junction unmatched. The germline CDR1 and CDR2 sequences are MDHEN and SYDVKM. The CDR3 is made up of 14 amino acids. CDR3 region: CASKRTGLWTEAFF. The CDR3 DNA sequence: TGTGCCAGCAAGAGGACAGGTTTATGGACTGAAGCTTTCTTT.

Here the CDR3 DNA reads TGTGCCAGCAGCTTAAATCGGCGGGAGACCCAGTACTTC. Translating gives CASSLNRRETQYF. The genes are TRBV7-3 and TRBJ2-5; no definite D call. CDR3 size: 13 residues. Germline V gene sequence: CDR1 SGHTA, CDR2 FQGTGA. V lost 1 base, J lost 5 bases, and 8 bases lay in between.

V is TRBV7-3 and J is TRBJ2-1; perhaps TRBD2 as D (6 bases). Trimming cost V 5 bases and J 4 bases, with 18 bases left between them. This CDR3 contains 16 residues. The germline V gene encodes CDR1 SGHTA and CDR2 FQGTGA. In nucleotides, the CDR3 is TGTGCCAGCAGCCCCCTTCCCGGGAGATCGTACAATGAGCAGTTCTTC. It encodes CASSPLPGRSYNEQFF.

This clone was found a few times. J is TRBJ1-2 and V is TRBV7-2, with 12 bases fitting TRBD1. In germline, CDR1 is SGHTA, CDR2 FQGNSA. The CDR3 consists of 15 residues. Trimming at V came to 7 bases and at J to 7 bases, leaving 10 bases not matched to a gene. The CDR3 coding sequence is TGTGCCAGCAACTCTCTAGGGACAGGGGGCGTTGGCTACACCTTC. Translated: CASNSLGTGGVGYTF.

The chain has TRBV5-4 and TRBJ2-2; TRBD2 matches at 15 bases. The germline CDR1 and CDR2 sequences are SGHNT and YYREEE (reference sequence). V was clipped by 3 bases and J by 6 bases; unmatched bases: 0. The CDR3 is 15 amino acids. The CDR3 sequence: CASSWTSGRAGELFF. CDR3 bases: TGTGCCAGCAGCTGGACTAGCGGGAGGGCCGGGGAGCTGTTTTTT.

A single count supports this clone. This sequence joins TRBV7-2 and TRBJ2-3; 9 positions agree with TRBD2. The CDR3 has 17 residues. The germline V gene encodes CDR1 SGHTA and CDR2 FQGNSA. The ends lost 7 bases at V and 4 bases at J; junction bases unmatched: 15. DNA for the CDR3: TGTGCCAGCACCCCGGTGGCGGGAGGGCCTATGGCAGATACGCAGTATTTT. Protein: CASTPVAGGPMADTQYF.